This TCR beta chain was found in a study of blood T cell repertoires in COVID-19. Measured with immunoSEQ multiplex PCR; TCRdb has only the in-frame clones, and not every one. The table has about 460,000 clones, roughly nine tenths seen once. Per the germline V gene, CDR1 is MNHEY and CDR2 is SVGAGI. The CDR3 length is 15 residues. The V end lost 5 bases, the J end lost 2 bases, and 15 bases lay between the germline ends. This clone was detected only once. The TCR comes from a woman aged 60 to 75 who had recovered from COVID-19. The V and J genes are TRBV6-5 and TRBJ1-1; TRBD1 might be the D (6 bases). Sequenced material: PBMCs or T cells enriched from blood (not recorded which). CDR3 in amino acids: CASSPTRQANTEAFF. CDR3 bases: TGTGCCAGCAGTCCCACTCGACAGGCAAACACTGAAGCTTTCTTT.